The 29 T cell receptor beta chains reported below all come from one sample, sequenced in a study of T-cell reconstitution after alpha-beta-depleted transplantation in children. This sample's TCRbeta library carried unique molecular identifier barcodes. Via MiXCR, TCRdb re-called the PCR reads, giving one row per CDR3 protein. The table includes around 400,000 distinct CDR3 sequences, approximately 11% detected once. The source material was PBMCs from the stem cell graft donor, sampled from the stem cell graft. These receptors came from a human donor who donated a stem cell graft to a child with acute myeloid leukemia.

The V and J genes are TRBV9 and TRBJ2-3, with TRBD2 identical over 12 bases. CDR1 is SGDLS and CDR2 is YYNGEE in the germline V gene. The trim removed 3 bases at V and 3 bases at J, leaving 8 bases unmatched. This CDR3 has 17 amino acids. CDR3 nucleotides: TGTGCCAGCAGCGAAAGGGGGCTAGCGGGGGGGACAGATACGCAGTATTTT. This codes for CASSERGLAGGTDTQYF.

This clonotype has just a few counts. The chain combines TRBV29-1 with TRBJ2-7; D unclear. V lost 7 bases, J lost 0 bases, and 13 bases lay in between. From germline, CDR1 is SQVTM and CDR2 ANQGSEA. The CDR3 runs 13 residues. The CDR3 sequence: CSARSRNSYEQYF. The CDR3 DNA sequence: TGCAGCGCCCGGAGCAGAAACTCCTACGAGCAGTACTTC.

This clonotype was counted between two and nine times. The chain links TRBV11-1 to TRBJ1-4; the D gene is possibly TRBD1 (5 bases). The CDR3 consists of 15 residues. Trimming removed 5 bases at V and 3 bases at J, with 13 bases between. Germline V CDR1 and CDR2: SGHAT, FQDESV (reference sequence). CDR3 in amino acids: CASSPRDGPNEKLFF. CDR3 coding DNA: TGTGCCAGCAGCCCGAGGGACGGACCTAATGAAAAACTGTTTTTT.

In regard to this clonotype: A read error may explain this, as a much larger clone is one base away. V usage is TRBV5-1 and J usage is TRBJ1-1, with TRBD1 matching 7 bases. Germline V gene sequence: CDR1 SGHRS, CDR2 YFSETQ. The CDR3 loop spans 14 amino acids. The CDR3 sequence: CASATGQLNTEASF. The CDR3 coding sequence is TGCGCCAGTGCTACGGGACAGTTGAACACTGAAGCTTCCTTT. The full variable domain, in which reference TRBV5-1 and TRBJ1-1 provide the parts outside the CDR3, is KAGVTQTPRYLIKTRGQQVTLSCSPISGHRSVSWYQQTPGQGLQFLFEYFSETQRNKGNFPGRFSGRQFSNSRSEMNVSTLELGDSALYLCASATGQLNTEASFGQGTRLTVV.

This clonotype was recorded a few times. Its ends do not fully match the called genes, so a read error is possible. CDR3 region: CSVKDRGGGETQYF. The DNA of the CDR3 is TGCAGCGTTAAAGACAGGGGCGGGGGAGAGACCCAGTACTTC. The chain links TRBV29-1 to TRBJ2-5, with D possibly being TRBD1 (8 bases). CDR1 SQVTM and CDR2 ANQGSEA come from the germline V gene. The CDR3 is 14 residues long.

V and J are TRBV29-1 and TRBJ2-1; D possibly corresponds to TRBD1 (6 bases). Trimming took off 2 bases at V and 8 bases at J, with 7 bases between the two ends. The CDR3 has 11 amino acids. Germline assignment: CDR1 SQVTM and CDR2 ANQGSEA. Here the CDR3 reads CSVEQGYEQFF. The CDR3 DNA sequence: TGCAGCGTTGAACAGGGGTATGAGCAGTTCTTC.

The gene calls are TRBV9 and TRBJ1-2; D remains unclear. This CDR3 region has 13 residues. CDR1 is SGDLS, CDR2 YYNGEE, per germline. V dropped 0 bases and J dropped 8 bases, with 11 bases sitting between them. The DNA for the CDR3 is TGTGCCAGCAGCGTAGGTGGCCAGATCGGCTACACCTTC. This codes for CASSVGGQIGYTF.

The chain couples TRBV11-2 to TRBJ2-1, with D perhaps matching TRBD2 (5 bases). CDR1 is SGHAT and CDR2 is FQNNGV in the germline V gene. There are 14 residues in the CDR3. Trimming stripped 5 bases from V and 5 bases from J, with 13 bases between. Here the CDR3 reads CASSIVASHNEQFF. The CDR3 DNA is TGTGCCAGCAGCATCGTAGCGAGTCACAATGAGCAGTTCTTC.

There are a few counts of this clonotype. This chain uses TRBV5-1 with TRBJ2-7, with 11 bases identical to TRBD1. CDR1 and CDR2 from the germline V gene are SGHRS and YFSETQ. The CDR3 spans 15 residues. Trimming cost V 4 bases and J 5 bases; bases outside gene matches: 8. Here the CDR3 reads CASSPRTGGPHEQYF. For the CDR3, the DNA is TGCGCCAGCAGCCCCCGGACAGGGGGCCCCCACGAGCAGTACTTC.

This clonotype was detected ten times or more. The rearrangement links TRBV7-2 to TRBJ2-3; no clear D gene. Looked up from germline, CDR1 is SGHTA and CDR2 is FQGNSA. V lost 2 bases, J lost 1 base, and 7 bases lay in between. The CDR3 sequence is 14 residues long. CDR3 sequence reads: CASSLQSGTDTQYF. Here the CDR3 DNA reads TGTGCCAGCAGCTTACAGTCTGGCACAGATACGCAGTATTTT.

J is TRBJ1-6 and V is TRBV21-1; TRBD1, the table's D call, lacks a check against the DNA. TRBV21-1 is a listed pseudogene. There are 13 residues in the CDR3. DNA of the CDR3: TGTGCCAGCAGCAAAAGGACAGACTCACCCCTCCACTTT. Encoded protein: CASSKRTDSPLHF.

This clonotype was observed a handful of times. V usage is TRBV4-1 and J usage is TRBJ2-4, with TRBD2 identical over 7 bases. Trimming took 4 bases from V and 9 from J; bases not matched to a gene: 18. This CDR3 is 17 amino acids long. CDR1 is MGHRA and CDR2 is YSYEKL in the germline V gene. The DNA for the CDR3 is TGCGCCAGCAGCCCCCAGGAAGCGGGGAACCCCGGGGGCATTCAGTACTTC. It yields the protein CASSPQEAGNPGGIQYF.

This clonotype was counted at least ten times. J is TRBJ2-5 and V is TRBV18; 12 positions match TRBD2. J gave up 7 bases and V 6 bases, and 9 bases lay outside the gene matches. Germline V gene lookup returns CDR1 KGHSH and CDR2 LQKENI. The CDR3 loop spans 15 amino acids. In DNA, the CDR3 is TGTGCCAGCTCCCCGACTAGCGGGAGATCCGGGACCCAGTACTTC. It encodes CASSPTSGRSGTQYF.

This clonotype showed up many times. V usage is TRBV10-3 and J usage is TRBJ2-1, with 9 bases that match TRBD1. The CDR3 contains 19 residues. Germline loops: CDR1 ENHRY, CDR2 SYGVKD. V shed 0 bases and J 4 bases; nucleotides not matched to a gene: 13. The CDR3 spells CAISESPTGTGLGYNEQFF. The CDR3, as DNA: TGTGCCATCAGTGAGTCCCCGACCGGGACAGGGTTAGGATACAATGAGCAGTTCTTC.

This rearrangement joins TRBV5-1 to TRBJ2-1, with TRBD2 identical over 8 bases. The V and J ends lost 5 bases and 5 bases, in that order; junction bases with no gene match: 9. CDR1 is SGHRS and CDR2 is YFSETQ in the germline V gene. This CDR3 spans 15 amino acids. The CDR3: CASRVGLVGDNEQFF. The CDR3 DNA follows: TGCGCCAGCAGGGTGGGACTAGTCGGGGACAATGAGCAGTTCTTC.

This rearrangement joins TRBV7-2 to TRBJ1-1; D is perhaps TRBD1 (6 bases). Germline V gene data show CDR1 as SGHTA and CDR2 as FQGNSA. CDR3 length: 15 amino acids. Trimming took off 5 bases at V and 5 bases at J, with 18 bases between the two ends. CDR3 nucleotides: TGTGCCAGCAGCGCCAGGGGCGGGGTACTAACTGAAGCTTTCTTT. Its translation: CASSARGGVLTEAFF.

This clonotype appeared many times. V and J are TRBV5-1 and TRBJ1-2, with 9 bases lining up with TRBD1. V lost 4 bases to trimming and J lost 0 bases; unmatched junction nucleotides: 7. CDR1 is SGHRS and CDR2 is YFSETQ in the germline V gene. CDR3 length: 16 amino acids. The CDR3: CASSAGTGTTNYGYTF. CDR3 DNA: TGCGCCAGCAGCGCCGGGACAGGGACGACTAACTATGGCTACACCTTC.

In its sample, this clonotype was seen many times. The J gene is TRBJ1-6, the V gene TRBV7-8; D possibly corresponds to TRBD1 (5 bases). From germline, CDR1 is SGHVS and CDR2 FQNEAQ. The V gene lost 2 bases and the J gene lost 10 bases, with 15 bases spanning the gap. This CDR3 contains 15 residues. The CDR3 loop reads CASSLRDASLSPLHF. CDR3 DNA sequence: TGTGCCAGCAGCTTAAGGGACGCCTCGTTGTCACCCCTCCACTTT.

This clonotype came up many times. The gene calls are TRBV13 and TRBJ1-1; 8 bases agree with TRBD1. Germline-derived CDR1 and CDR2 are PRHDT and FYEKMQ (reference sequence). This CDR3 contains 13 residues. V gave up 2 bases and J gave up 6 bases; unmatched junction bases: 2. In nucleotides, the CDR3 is TGTGCCAGCAGCTTACAGGGGGCCGCTGAAGCTTTCTTT. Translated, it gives CASSLQGAAEAFF. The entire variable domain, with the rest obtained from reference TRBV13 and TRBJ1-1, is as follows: AAGVIQSPRHLIKEKRETATLKCYPIPRHDTVYWYQQGPGQDPQFLISFYEKMQSDKGSIPDRFSAQQFSDYHSELNMSSLELGDSALYFCASSLQGAAEAFFGQGTRLTVV.

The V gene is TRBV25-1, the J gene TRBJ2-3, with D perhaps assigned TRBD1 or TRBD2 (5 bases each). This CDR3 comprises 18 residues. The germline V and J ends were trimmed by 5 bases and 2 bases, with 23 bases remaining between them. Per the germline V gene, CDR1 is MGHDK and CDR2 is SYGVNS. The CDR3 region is CASSFGHGVGELTDTQYF. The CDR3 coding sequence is TGTGCCAGCAGTTTCGGACACGGTGTAGGGGAGCTCACAGATACGCAGTATTTT.

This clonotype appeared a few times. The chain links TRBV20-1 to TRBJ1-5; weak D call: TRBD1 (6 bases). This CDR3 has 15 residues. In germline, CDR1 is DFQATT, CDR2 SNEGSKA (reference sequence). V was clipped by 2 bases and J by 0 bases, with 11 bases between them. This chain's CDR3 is CSARRQEDSNQPQHF. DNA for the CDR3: TGCAGTGCTAGAAGACAGGAGGATAGCAATCAGCCCCAGCATTTT.

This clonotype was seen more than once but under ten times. The CDR3 nucleotides are TGCGCCAGCAGCTTGGTTTCCGACACAGATACGCAGTATTTT. It encodes CASSLVSDTDTQYF. This rearrangement joins TRBV5-1 to TRBJ2-3; D unclear. V dropped 0 bases and J dropped 2 bases, with 7 bases sitting between them. The CDR3 covers 14 residues. CDR1 is SGHRS and CDR2 is YFSETQ in the germline V gene.

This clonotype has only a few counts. CDR3 DNA sequence: TGCAGTGCTAGGGCAGGGTGGAACACTGAAGCTTTCTTT. Translated, it gives CSARAGWNTEAFF. This chain uses TRBV20-1 with TRBJ1-1; TRBD1 is a possible D gene (5 bases). Germline-derived CDR1 and CDR2 are DFQATT and SNEGSKA (reference sequence). Trimming left V 3 bases short and J 1 base short, with 9 bases between. The length of the CDR3 is 13 residues.

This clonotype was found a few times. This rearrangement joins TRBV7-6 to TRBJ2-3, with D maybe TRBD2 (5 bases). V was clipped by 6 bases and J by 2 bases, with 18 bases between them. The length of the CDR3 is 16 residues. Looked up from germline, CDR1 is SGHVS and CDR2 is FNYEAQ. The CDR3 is CASRLNPDGLTDTQYF. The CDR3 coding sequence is TGTGCCAGCAGACTAAACCCAGACGGACTCACAGATACGCAGTATTTT.

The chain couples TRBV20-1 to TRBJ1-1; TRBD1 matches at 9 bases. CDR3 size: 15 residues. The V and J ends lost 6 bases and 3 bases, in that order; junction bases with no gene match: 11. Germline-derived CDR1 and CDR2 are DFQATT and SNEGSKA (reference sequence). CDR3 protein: CSAGDRATGDTEAFF. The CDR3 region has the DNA TGCAGTGCCGGGGACAGGGCGACGGGGGACACTGAAGCTTTCTTT.

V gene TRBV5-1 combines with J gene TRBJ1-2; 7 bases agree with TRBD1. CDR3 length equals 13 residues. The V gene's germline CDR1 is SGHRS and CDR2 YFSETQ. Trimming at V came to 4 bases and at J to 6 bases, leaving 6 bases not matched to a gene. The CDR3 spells CASSPTGHHGYTF. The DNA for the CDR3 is TGCGCCAGCAGCCCGACAGGGCATCATGGCTACACCTTC.

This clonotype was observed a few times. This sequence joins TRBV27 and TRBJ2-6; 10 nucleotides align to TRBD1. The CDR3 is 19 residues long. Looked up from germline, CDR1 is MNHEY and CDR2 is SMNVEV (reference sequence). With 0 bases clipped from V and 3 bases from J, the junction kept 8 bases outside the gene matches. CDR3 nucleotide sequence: TGTGCCAGCAGTTTATCACCGACAGGGGGCGCGTATGGGGCCAACGTCCTGACTTTC. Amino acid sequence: CASSLSPTGGAYGANVLTF.

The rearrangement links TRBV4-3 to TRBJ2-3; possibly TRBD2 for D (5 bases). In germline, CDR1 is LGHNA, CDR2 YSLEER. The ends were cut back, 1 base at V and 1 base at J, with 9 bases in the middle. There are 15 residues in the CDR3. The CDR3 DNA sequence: TGCGCCAGCAGCCAAGTAATCGGGGGCACAGATACGCAGTATTTT. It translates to CASSQVIGGTDTQYF.

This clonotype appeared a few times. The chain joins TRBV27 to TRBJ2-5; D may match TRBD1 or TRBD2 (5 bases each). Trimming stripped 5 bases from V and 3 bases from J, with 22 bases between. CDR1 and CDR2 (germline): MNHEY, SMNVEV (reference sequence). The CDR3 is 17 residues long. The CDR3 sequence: CASSLPRLRGREETQYF. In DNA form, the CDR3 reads TGTGCCAGCAGTCTGCCGCGTCTCCGGGGCAGGGAAGAGACCCAGTACTTC.